The 10 T cell receptor beta chains below were found in one sample sequenced in a study of CD8 T cells in Susac syndrome. The authors reverse transcribed about 0.5 to 1 ug RNA with random hexamers. From the immunoSEQ multiplex PCR reads, TCRdb called clonotypes with MiXCR, one entry per CDR3 protein. The sample shows 200,000 or so distinct CDR3 sequences, around 93% of them seen only once. Material for sequencing was CD8+ T cells from PBMCs. The source is a human donor with Susac syndrome.

The chain is built from TRBV13 and TRBJ2-7; D unclear. The CDR3 loop spans 13 amino acids. In germline, CDR1 is PRHDT, CDR2 FYEKMQ (reference sequence). Trimming took off 5 bases at V and 4 bases at J, with 12 bases between the two ends. The CDR3: CASSVRGDYEQYF. As DNA, the CDR3 is TGTGCCAGCAGCGTTCGTGGGGATTACGAGCAGTACTTC.

The chain links TRBV20-1 to TRBJ2-2, with TRBD2 as a possible D gene (6 bases). Between the trimmed V and J ends, which lost 1 base and 4 bases, there was a span of 10 bases. The CDR3 is 14 residues long. CDR1 and CDR2 (germline): DFQATT, SNEGSKA (reference sequence). CDR3 in DNA: TGCAGTGCTAGAGCGCGGGGTAGCACCGGGGAGCTGTTTTTT. It yields the protein CSARARGSTGELFF.

The chain couples TRBV25-1 to TRBJ2-3; 12 bases agree with TRBD2. This CDR3 is built from 14 residues. Germline V gene sequence: CDR1 MGHDK, CDR2 SYGVNS. J lost 5 bases, V lost 6 bases, and 3 bases had no gene match. This CDR3 reads CASRLAGGEDTQYF. DNA for the CDR3: TGTGCCAGCAGACTAGCGGGGGGAGAAGATACGCAGTATTTT.

The V gene is TRBV5-6, the J gene TRBJ1-1, with D maybe TRBD1 (6 bases). The CDR3 covers 16 residues. V was shortened by 4 bases and J by 0 bases, with 16 bases between the two germline ends. The germline CDR1 and CDR2 sequences are SGHDT and YYEEEE. The CDR3 sequence is CASSEETEGVNTEAFF. CDR3 DNA: TGTGCCAGCAGCGAGGAGACAGAGGGGGTGAACACTGAAGCTTTCTTT.

The rearrangement uses TRBV19 and TRBJ1-5; D is perhaps TRBD1 (5 bases). V shed 1 base and J shed 4 bases, with 8 bases lying between them. Germline loops: CDR1 LNHDA, CDR2 SQIVND (reference sequence). The CDR3 contains 14 residues. This CDR3 is CASSIGYRNQPQHF. In DNA, the CDR3 is TGTGCCAGTAGTATAGGTTACAGGAATCAGCCCCAGCATTTT.

The chain has TRBV12-3 or TRBV12-4 and TRBJ2-2, with 9 nucleotides matching TRBD2. Germline trimming cut 2 bases from V and 7 bases from J; bases unmatched to any gene: 8. This CDR3 is 16 amino acids long. CDR3 amino acids: CASSLFLAGWGGELFF. DNA of the CDR3: TGTGCCAGCAGTTTATTTCTAGCGGGATGGGGCGGGGAGCTGTTTTTT.

This chain uses TRBV2 with TRBJ2-7; 11 bases align to TRBD2. CDR3 size: 15 residues. Germline CDR1 SNHLY, CDR2 FYNNEI. V lost 2 bases, J lost 3 bases, and 3 bases stayed unmatched. CDR3 residues: CASSELAGGLYEQYF. For the CDR3, the DNA is TGTGCCAGCAGTGAACTAGCGGGGGGCCTCTACGAGCAGTACTTC.

This clonotype appeared once. The chain joins TRBV4-1 to TRBJ2-5; unclear D gene. The CDR3 spans 16 residues. V was cut by 1 base and J by 5 bases, with 17 bases left in between. Germline V gene sequence: CDR1 MGHRA, CDR2 YSYEKL. The CDR3 DNA reads TGCGCCAGCAGCCAAGTAAATCTAGTTAGGTTGGAGACCCAGTACTTC. Its translation is CASSQVNLVRLETQYF.

The chain employs TRBV11-1 and TRBJ2-5; tentative D call: TRBD2 (6 bases). Germline CDR1 and CDR2: SGHAT and FQDESV (reference sequence). The CDR3 is made up of 14 amino acids. Trimming left V 6 bases short and J 2 bases short, with 13 bases between. The CDR3: CASSSRDLQETQYF. CDR3 in DNA: TGTGCCAGCAGTTCCCGGGACTTACAAGAGACCCAGTACTTC. Full variable domain (rest looked up from reference TRBV11-1 and TRBJ2-5): EAEVAQSPRYKITEKSQAVAFWCDPISGHATLYWYRQILGQGPELLVQFQDESVVDDSQLPKDRFSAERLKGVDSTLKIQPAELGDSAMYLCASSSRDLQETQYFGPGTRLLVL.

The chain has TRBV20-1 and TRBJ2-5; D is ambiguous. Between the trimmed V and J ends, which lost 3 bases and 2 bases, there was a span of 7 bases. Germline assignment: CDR1 DFQATT and CDR2 SNEGSKA (reference sequence). This CDR3 region has 12 residues. CDR3 in DNA: TGCAGTGCTAGCCCGGCTCAAGAGACCCAGTACTTC. This codes for CSASPAQETQYF.